This T cell receptor beta chain was profiled in a study of early T cells in non-severe SARS-CoV-2 infection. Study summary: Sequenced bulk RNA came from whole blood that was unsorted, and chains were unpaired.

With regard to this clonotype: Its target is not known.

V was clipped by 8 bases and J by 2 bases; unmatched bases: 5. Germline V gene sequence: CDR1 DFQATT, CDR2 SNEGSKA (reference sequence). The CDR3 contains 13 residues. Individual cDNA molecules received unique molecular identifiers. TCRdb reprocessed the 5' RACE reads with MiXCR, giving one entry per CDR3 protein. The repertoire includes under 85,000 distinct CDR3 sequences, 12% of them detected once, and approximately 2.4% sits in the top ten. Notes on the study in general: Using VDJdb, the matching emphasized anti-spike CD8 responses while missing private and CD4 specificities.

The sample was whole blood. The TCR sequence derives from an adult who was a healthcare worker with PCR-confirmed SARS-CoV-2 infection or an uninfected control (not recorded which). This rearrangement joins TRBV20-1 to TRBJ1-5, with TRBD1 matching 8 bases. The CDR3 loop is CSTMTGGNQPQHF. Written as DNA, the CDR3 is TGCAGTACAATGACAGGGGGCAATCAGCCCCAGCATTTT.